The 22 T cell receptor beta chains listed next were all sequenced from one sample in a study of beta chain features in type 1 diabetes. cDNA synthesis used the whole RNA isolate, giving expressed TCRB sequences. Sequenced by immunoSEQ multiplex PCR; TCRdb stores in-frame clones only, minus some. The sample consists of around 500,000 clones, 30% of them appearing once. Source material: naive CD4+ T cells from blood. These receptors were collected from a man between 18 and 29 years old in good health.

The rearrangement joins TRBV6-5 to TRBJ1-2; 8 nucleotides line up with TRBD1. Trimming cost V 0 bases and J 8 bases; bases outside gene matches: 8. This CDR3 contains 15 residues. Germline V gene lookup returns CDR1 MNHEY and CDR2 SVGAGI. The CDR3 region is CASSYSKRTGKGYTF. DNA for the CDR3: TGTGCCAGCAGTTACTCGAAAAGGACAGGGAAAGGCTACACCTTC.

A few counts support this clone. The chain employs TRBV7-2 and TRBJ2-2; D gene unclear. Deletions cut 6 bases from V and 2 bases from J, with 10 bases between. Germline V gene sequence: CDR1 SGHTA, CDR2 FQGNSA. CDR3 length: 14 amino acids. The CDR3 region has the DNA TGTGCCAGCAGTCTTACCACCAACACCGGGGAGCTGTTTTTT. Its translation: CASSLTTNTGELFF.

The CDR3: CASSFPGSQAGNEQFF. Written as DNA, the CDR3 is TGCGCCAGCAGCTTCCCGGGGTCCCAGGCGGGCAATGAGCAGTTCTTC. The J gene is TRBJ2-1, the V gene TRBV5-1, with D perhaps TRBD2 (5 bases). The V end lost 2 bases, the J end lost 6 bases, and 18 bases lay between the germline ends. The CDR3 has 16 residues. CDR1 is SGHRS and CDR2 is YFSETQ in the germline V gene.

Only a few counts were recorded for this clone. This sequence joins TRBV28 and TRBJ2-7; D not resolved. Germline V gene lookup returns CDR1 MDHEN and CDR2 SYDVKM. V lost 7 bases, J lost 2 bases, and 15 bases lay in between. This CDR3 is 14 amino acids long. The CDR3 DNA sequence: TGTGCCAGCACCACCACGTCCTCCACCTACGAGCAGTACTTC. Translating it yields CASTTTSSTYEQYF.

The chain uses TRBV18 and TRBJ2-1, with 10 nucleotides matching TRBD2. In germline, CDR1 is KGHSH, CDR2 LQKENI. V lost 1 base to trimming and J lost 7 bases; unmatched junction nucleotides: 4. This CDR3 contains 15 residues. The CDR3 bases are TGTGCCAGCTCACCACTTGCTAGCGGGAGTAATGAGCAGTTCTTC. Amino acids: CASSPLASGSNEQFF.

With regard to this clone: This specimen includes other DNA sequences encoding the same CDR3. The chain recombines TRBV5-1 with TRBJ1-5; no firm D call. In germline, CDR1 is SGHRS, CDR2 YFSETQ. CDR3 length equals 13 residues. V lost 0 bases, J lost 2 bases, and 3 bases lay in between. The CDR3 DNA reads TGCGCCAGCAGCTTGGACGGCAATCAGCCCCAGCATTTT. It translates to CASSLDGNQPQHF.

The chain recombines TRBV7-2 with TRBJ1-4; D uncertain. V lost 5 bases, J lost 10 bases, and 14 bases lay in between. The germline V gene has CDR1 SGHTA and CDR2 FQGNSA. The CDR3 spans 13 residues. CDR3 in amino acids: CASSPGPRRKLFF. In DNA form, the CDR3 reads TGTGCCAGCAGCCCTGGACCACGGCGAAAACTGTTTTTT.

This clone was observed a few times. The chain joins TRBV5-4 to TRBJ2-5, with TRBD2 matching 9 bases. CDR1 SGHNT and CDR2 YYREEE come from the germline V gene (reference sequence). V lost 7 bases to trimming and J lost 0 bases; unmatched junction nucleotides: 13. CDR3 length equals 17 residues. For the CDR3, the DNA is TGTGCCAGCGCCTACGAACTAGCGGGTGGGAACCAAGAGACCCAGTACTTC. Translated, it gives CASAYELAGGNQETQYF.

This clone was seen only a few times. The chain is built from TRBV30 and TRBJ1-2; no clear D. This CDR3 region has 15 residues. Germline V gene sequence: CDR1 GTSNPN, CDR2 SVGIG (reference sequence). V lost 2 bases, J lost 0 bases, and 13 bases lay in between. CDR3 sequence (DNA): TGTGCCTGGAGTACGACCCTTCACGCTAACTATGGCTACACCTTC. Its translation is CAWSTTLHANYGYTF.

The gene calls are TRBV2 and TRBJ1-5; 9 nucleotides line up with TRBD1. The CDR3 loop spans 17 amino acids. Germline-derived CDR1 and CDR2 are SNHLY and FYNNEI. Germline trimming cut 6 bases from V and 4 bases from J; bases unmatched to any gene: 13. In nucleotides, the CDR3 is TGTGCCAGCAGGGCAACAGGGGGCGGCTCGCGGAATCAGCCCCAGCATTTT. It codes for CASRATGGGSRNQPQHF.

The V and J genes are TRBV13 and TRBJ2-3, with unresolved D. CDR1 is PRHDT, CDR2 FYEKMQ, per germline (reference sequence). The V gene lost 5 bases and the J gene lost 3 bases, with 9 bases spanning the gap. The CDR3 consists of 13 residues. CDR3 DNA sequence: TGTGCCAGCAGCCCAAGGCCTACAGATACGCAGTATTTT. It yields the protein CASSPRPTDTQYF.

The V call is TRBV6-5, the J call TRBJ2-5; no definite D call. The germline gives CDR1 MNHEY, CDR2 SVGAGI. This CDR3 is 10 amino acids long. Trimming removed 6 bases at V and 4 bases at J, with 3 bases between. Here the CDR3 DNA reads TGTGCCAGCAGCGTAGAGACCCAGTACTTC. As protein: CASSVETQYF.

The V gene is TRBV29-1, the J gene TRBJ2-7; 11 nucleotides agree with TRBD1. The CDR3 is 11 residues long. Germline CDR1 and CDR2: SQVTM and ANQGSEA. J lost 12 bases, V lost 8 bases, and 9 bases had no gene match. The CDR3 DNA reads TGCAGCTTTTCAGGGACAGGGGGTACGTACTTC. This encodes CSFSGTGGTYF.

The sample holds a few counts of this clone. The sample contains more than one DNA sequence encoding this CDR3. This sequence joins TRBV7-2 and TRBJ2-3; TRBD2 matches at 9 bases. With 8 bases clipped from V and 0 bases from J, the junction kept 3 bases outside the gene matches. Germline V gene sequence: CDR1 SGHTA, CDR2 FQGNSA. The CDR3 runs to 14 residues. CDR3 loop: CASRLAGSTDTQYF. The CDR3 DNA follows: TGTGCCAGCCGGCTAGCGGGAAGCACAGATACGCAGTATTTT.

In its sample, this clone was seen many times. V and J are TRBV13 and TRBJ2-1; 7 bases fit TRBD1. With V trimmed by 5 bases and J by 10 bases, 5 bases remained unmatched. CDR1 and CDR2 (germline): PRHDT, FYEKMQ (reference sequence). The CDR3 has 12 amino acids. CDR3 sequence reads: CASSTRTGEQFF. In nucleotides, the CDR3 is TGTGCCAGCAGCACTCGGACAGGCGAGCAGTTCTTC.

V usage is TRBV9 and J usage is TRBJ2-7, with 9 positions matching TRBD2. The CDR3 is made up of 15 amino acids. V lost 0 bases to trimming and J lost 3 bases; unmatched junction nucleotides: 4. Germline V lookup: CDR1 SGDLS, CDR2 YYNGEE. Here the CDR3 reads CASSVGLAEDYEQYF. DNA of the CDR3: TGTGCCAGCAGCGTAGGACTAGCGGAGGACTACGAGCAGTACTTC.

The genes are TRBV4-3 and TRBJ2-1; D may be TRBD1 or TRBD2 (5 bases each). Germline CDR1 reads LGHNA; CDR2 reads YSLEER. V was cut by 0 bases and J by 12 bases, with 18 bases left in between. The CDR3 is 15 residues long. The CDR3 spells CASSQEWRQGNWQFF. The CDR3 nucleotides read TGCGCCAGCAGCCAAGAGTGGAGGCAGGGTAACTGGCAGTTCTTC.

V usage is TRBV30 and J usage is TRBJ2-1, with D unclear. The CDR3 is 13 amino acids. Germline CDR1 reads GTSNPN; CDR2 reads SVGIG (reference sequence). Trimming shortened V by 5 bases and J by 3 bases, and 11 bases separated the two germline ends. In DNA, the CDR3 is TGTGCCTGGGCCATTGACAACTACAATGAGCAGTTCTTC. Its translation is CAWAIDNYNEQFF.

Comments on this clone: A read error may account for a junction end that differs from germline. The chain's CDR3 is CASSARLISSGANVLTF. CDR3 nucleotides: TGTGCTAGCAGCGCGCGACTGATCTCCTCTGGGGCCAACGTCCTGACTTTC. This chain joins TRBV7-7 and TRBJ2-6, with unresolved D. The CDR3 covers 17 residues. Looked up from germline, CDR1 is SSHAT and CDR2 is FNYEAQ (reference sequence).

Worth noting for this clone: The same CDR3 arises from other DNA sequences in this sample as well. For the CDR3, the DNA is TGCGCCAGCAGCTTGGGACAGGTAGAGACCCAGTACTTC. It encodes CASSLGQVETQYF. The chain is built from TRBV5-1 and TRBJ2-5, with D perhaps TRBD1 (6 bases). This CDR3 has 13 residues. Trimming pared 0 bases from V and 4 bases from J, leaving 7 bases between. Looked up from germline, CDR1 is SGHRS and CDR2 is YFSETQ.

The chain joins TRBV7-2 to TRBJ1-2, with 10 bases aligning to TRBD1. J gave up 5 bases and V 5 bases, and 2 bases lay outside the gene matches. Germline V gene data show CDR1 as SGHTA and CDR2 as FQGNSA. The CDR3 loop spans 13 amino acids. The CDR3 is CASSTGQGYGYTF. CDR3 DNA sequence: TGTGCCAGCAGCACGGGACAGGGGTATGGCTACACCTTC.

V usage is TRBV6-8 and J usage is TRBJ1-2, with D perhaps TRBD1 (6 bases). This CDR3 is 16 amino acids long. Germline loops: CDR1 MNHGY, CDR2 SAAAGT. Deletions cut 4 bases from V and 4 bases from J, with 19 bases between. The CDR3 here is CASSFADRQLPYGYTF. In DNA form, the CDR3 reads TGTGCCAGCAGTTTCGCCGACAGGCAGCTTCCCTATGGCTACACCTTC.